This T cell receptor (beta chain) is from a study of cytomegalovirus exposure and HLA in healthy donors. Per germline, CDR1 SGHNT and CDR2 YYREEE (reference sequence). The length of the CDR3 is 14 residues. V was pared by 3 bases and J by 3 bases, with 2 bases of the junction left unmatched. Assay used: immunoSEQ multiplex PCR; TCRdb lists only in-frame clones, some missing. This sample has some 150,000 clones, with roughly 87% found just once. Sequencing was carried out using PBMCs. The sequence derives from a man younger than 35 in good health and CMV-seropositive. J is TRBJ2-2 and V is TRBV5-4, with 7 bases matching TRBD2. The chain's CDR3 is CASSWEGYTGELFF. The CDR3 region has the DNA TGTGCCAGCAGCTGGGAGGGGTACACCGGGGAGCTGTTTTTT.